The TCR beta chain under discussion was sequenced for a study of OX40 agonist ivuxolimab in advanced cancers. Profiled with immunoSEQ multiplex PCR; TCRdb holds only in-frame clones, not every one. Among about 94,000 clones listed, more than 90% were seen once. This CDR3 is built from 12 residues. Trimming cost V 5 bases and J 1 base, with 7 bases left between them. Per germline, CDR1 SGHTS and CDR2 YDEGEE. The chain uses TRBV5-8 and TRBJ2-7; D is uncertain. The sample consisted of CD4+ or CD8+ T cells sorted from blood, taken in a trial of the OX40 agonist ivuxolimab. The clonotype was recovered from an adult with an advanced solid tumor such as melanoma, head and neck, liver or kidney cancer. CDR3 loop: CASRTESYEQYF. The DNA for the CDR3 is TGTGCCAGCAGAACAGAGTCCTACGAGCAGTACTTC.